These T cell receptor beta chains were read from a single sample in a study of Graves' ophthalmopathy and Graves' hyperthyroidism. One entry per CDR3 protein, called by TCRdb with MiXCR from the multiplex PCR reads. The table records 1 million to 1.3 million distinct CDR3 sequences, about 36% of them present only once. The sequenced sample consisted of peripheral blood or thyroid tissue (not recorded which). Receptor source: an adult man with Graves' hyperthyroidism. The CDR3 runs from the conserved cysteine through the conserved F or W. Each record gives: J gene, V gene, D gene, clone size, CDR3 DNA, CDR3 protein. D genes are given only for firm matches. Only part of the rows carry a size: once, few, many, or a class if the clone is expanded.

TRBJ2-7 TRBV7-9 NA many TGTGCCAGCAGCTTAGGGTCGGGACTCGATTCCTACGAGCAGTACTTC CASSLGSGLDSYEQYF
TRBJ2-5 TRBV11-2 NA many TGTGCCAGCAGCTCGGTGGGACGGATACAAGAGACCCAGTACTTC CASSSVGRIQETQYF
TRBJ2-5 TRBV9 NA many TGTGCCAGCAGCGTAAGTGGCAGGGCCCAAGAGACCCAGTACTTC CASSVSGRAQETQYF
TRBJ1-1 TRBV19 NA many TGTGCCTCCGGGCAGGGCCTCAACACTGAAGCTTTCTTT CASGQGLNTEAFF
TRBJ1-1 TRBV7-2 TRBD1 NA TGTGCCAGCAGCTTGGAGGGACAGGGGGCGATTTTTACTGAAGCTTTCTTT CASSLEGQGAIFTEAFF
TRBJ2-7 TRBV5-1 TRBD2 many TGCGCCAGCAGCTTTTGGACTAGCGGGAGCCACGAGCAGTACTTC CASSFWTSGSHEQYF
TRBJ2-2 TRBV10-3 TRBD2 once TGTGCCAGCTCCGGACACAGGACTAGCGGGGGGGCGACCGGGGAGCTGTTTTTT CASSGHRTSGGATGELFF
TRBJ2-5 TRBV30 NA NA TGCTCAGGCGGATCGGGGACCCAGTACTTC CSGGSGTQYF
TRBJ2-7 TRBV16 TRBD2 few TGTGCCAGCAGCCAATGGGCCGGGACTAGCGGCTCAGACGAGCAGTACTTC CASSQWAGTSGSDEQYF
TRBJ1-1 TRBV5-1 NA many TGCGCCAGCAGCTCCGAGACCCAGTTGAACACTGAAGCTTTCTTT CASSSETQLNTEAFF
TRBJ1-1 TRBV7-9 NA NA TGTGCCAGCAGCCCCGAGACAGCAATGAACACTGAAGCTTTCTTT CASSPETAMNTEAFF
TRBJ1-2 TRBV6-5 NA NA TGTGCCAGCAGTTCCGGACGGCAATATGGCTACACCTTC CASSSGRQYGYTF
TRBJ1-2 TRBV27 NA NA TGTGCCAGCAGCTTTTTTCCAGGGAGATATGGCTACACCTTC CASSFFPGRYGYTF
TRBJ2-7 TRBV7-2 NA NA TGTGCCAGCAGCTTAGAGGGGGGGATTGGCTACGAGCAGTACTTC CASSLEGGIGYEQYF
TRBJ2-2 TRBV20-1 NA NA TGCAGTGCCCCGGGGGCCGCGAACACCGGGGAGCTGTTTTTT CSAPGAANTGELFF
TRBJ2-7 TRBV7-9 NA NA TGTGCCAGCAGACTCGGGGACGGGTACGAGCAGTACTTC CASRLGDGYEQYF
TRBJ1-1 TRBV27 NA NA TGTGCCAGCAGTTTATCGTCCAGGACGGCGACGGGCACTGAAGCTTTCTTT CASSLSSRTATGTEAFF
TRBJ2-7 TRBV10-3 TRBD2 NA TGTGCCATCAGGGCGGGGAGGGGACACGAGCAGTACTTC CAIRAGRGHEQYF
TRBJ2-7 TRBV6-6 NA NA TGTGCCCACAGGGATTTAGCGGGCCTCGGCGAGCAGTACTTC CAHRDLAGLGEQYF
TRBJ2-7 TRBV29-1 NA many TGCAGCGTTGAAACCCACAGCTCCTACGAGCAGTACTTC CSVETHSSYEQYF
TRBJ2-7 TRBV2 NA NA TGTGCCAGCAGTCAAACAGGGCCTGAGGAGCAGTACTTC CASSQTGPEEQYF
TRBJ2-5 TRBV20-1 NA many TGCAGTGCTAGAAAACCACAGGTCTCTGCGGAGACCCAGTACTTC CSARKPQVSAETQYF
TRBJ1-2 TRBV7-6 NA NA TGTGCCAGCAGCAGTCTGCGGACAGCTCATGGCTACACCTTC CASSSLRTAHGYTF
TRBJ1-1 TRBV9 NA many TGTGCCAGCAGTCCTCTCGGTAGGACCATGAACACTGAAGCTTTCTTT CASSPLGRTMNTEAFF
TRBJ1-3 TRBV2 NA few TGTGCCAGCATGACTAATAGGGGAGCTGGAAACACCATATATTTT CASMTNRGAGNTIYF
TRBJ1-2 TRBV5-1 NA many TGCGCCAGCAGCTTGGACGCCACGGGCTATGGCTACACCTTC CASSLDATGYGYTF
TRBJ1-1 TRBV6-4 NA NA TGTGCCAGCAGTGATTCCGGGAACACTGAAGCTTTCTTT CASSDSGNTEAFF
TRBJ2-2 TRBV7-9 TRBD2 many TGTGCCAGCAGCCCGCCTACTAGCGCCAACACCGGGGAGCTGTTTTTT CASSPPTSANTGELFF
TRBJ2-2 TRBV7-9 NA many TGTGCCAGCACGCCTCGGGAGAGTAACACCGGGGAGCTGTTTTTT CASTPRESNTGELFF
TRBJ1-6 TRBV10-3 NA few TGTGCCATCAGTGGTAAAGAGGGGCTACGGAATTCACCCCTCCACTTT CAISGKEGLRNSPLHF
TRBJ2-5 TRBV5-1 TRBD1 many TGCGCCAGCAGCTTCAGGGGGCAGGGAGAGACCCAGTACTTC CASSFRGQGETQYF
TRBJ2-7 TRBV28 TRBD2 NA TGTGCCAGCAGTGCAACCCCGGGACTAGCGGGGGTTCTGTTCTACGAGCAGTACTTC CASSATPGLAGVLFYEQYF
TRBJ1-2 TRBV3-1 TRBD1 few TGTGCCAGCAGCCCGCTCACAGGGGCCGGCTACACCTTC CASSPLTGAGYTF
TRBJ2-6 TRBV10-3 TRBD1 NA TGTGCCTCCAACGACAGGGATGCTTTC CASNDRDAF
TRBJ2-5 TRBV20-1 NA many TGCAGTGCTAGAAGGGGGGCGGGAGTCTCAGAGACCCAGTACTTC CSARRGAGVSETQYF
TRBJ2-5 TRBV20-1 NA NA TGCAGTGCGCAAAGCGGACATGGGGAGACCCAGTACTTC CSAQSGHGETQYF
TRBJ2-5 TRBV28 NA few TGTGCCAGCAGTCCTGACAGTTTTGGGACCCAGTACTTC CASSPDSFGTQYF
TRBJ1-1 TRBV7-8 NA few TGTGCCAGTAGACGGGCAGAACTTTTCACTGAAGCTTTCTTT CASRRAELFTEAFF
TRBJ2-7 TRBV7-9 NA few TGTGCCAGCAGCGTAGGTCAAGGGGGATTTAGTTACGAGCAGTACTTC CASSVGQGGFSYEQYF
TRBJ2-5 TRBV12-3/TRBV12-4 TRBD1 many TGTGCCAGCAGCTACAGGGGGCTGGGAGAGACCCAGTACTTC CASSYRGLGETQYF
TRBJ1-5 TRBV15 TRBD1 NA TGTGCCACCAGCAGATCGACAGGGGGCGGTCAGCCCCAGCATTTT CATSRSTGGGQPQHF
TRBJ1-2 TRBV7-6 NA NA TGCGCCAGCAGCCAACTAGCGGGGGGGTTCTATGGCTACACCTTC CASSQLAGGFYGYTF
TRBJ1-6 TRBV7-9 NA many TGTGCCAGCAGCAAGCCGACCCGAGGCGATTCACCCCTCCACTTT CASSKPTRGDSPLHF
TRBJ2-5 TRBV19 TRBD1 many TGTGCCAGTGGAACAGGGGGCAGAGAGACCCAGTACTTC CASGTGGRETQYF
TRBJ2-7 TRBV7-2 NA many TGTGCCAGCGTCCTAGGCCTCCTGGGCTCCTACGAGCAGTACTTC CASVLGLLGSYEQYF
TRBJ2-7 TRBV20-1 NA many TGCAGTGCTAGACTTCGGGACCGGAGCTCCTACGAGCAGTACTTC CSARLRDRSSYEQYF